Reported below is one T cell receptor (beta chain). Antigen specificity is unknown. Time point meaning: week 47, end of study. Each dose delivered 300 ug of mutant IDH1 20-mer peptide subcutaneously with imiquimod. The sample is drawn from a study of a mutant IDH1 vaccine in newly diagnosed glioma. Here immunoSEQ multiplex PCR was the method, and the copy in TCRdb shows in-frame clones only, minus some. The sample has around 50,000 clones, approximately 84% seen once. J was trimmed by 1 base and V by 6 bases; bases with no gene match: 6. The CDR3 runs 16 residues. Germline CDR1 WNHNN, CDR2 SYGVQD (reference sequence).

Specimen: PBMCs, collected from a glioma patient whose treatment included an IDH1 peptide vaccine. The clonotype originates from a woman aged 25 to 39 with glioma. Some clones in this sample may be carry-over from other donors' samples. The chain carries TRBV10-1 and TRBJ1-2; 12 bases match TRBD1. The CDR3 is CASSPGQGAVNYGYTF. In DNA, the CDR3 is TGCGCCAGCAGCCCGGGACAGGGGGCTGTTAACTATGGCTACACCTTC.